This T cell receptor beta chain was found in a study of OX40 agonist ivuxolimab in advanced cancers. Overall study findings and caveats: Expanded clones belonging to CD8+ T cells outnumbered, on average, those of CD4+.

Sequencing used immunoSEQ multiplex PCR; TCRdb keeps in-frame clones, though not all of them. Among around 94,000 clones listed, around 91% were seen once. On this clone itself: Its target is unknown.

With 3 bases clipped from V and 2 bases from J, the junction kept 3 bases outside the gene matches. Looked up from germline, CDR1 is MNHNS and CDR2 is SASEGT. The length of the CDR3 is 14 residues. The material was CD4+ or CD8+ T cells sorted from blood, obtained in a trial of the OX40 agonist ivuxolimab. The rearrangement uses TRBV6-1 and TRBJ1-2, with 7 nucleotides matching TRBD1. The receptor's source is an adult with an advanced solid tumor such as melanoma, head and neck, liver or kidney cancer. The CDR3 coding sequence is TGTGCCAGCAGTGACTCGGGACAGAACTATGGCTACACCTTC. Its protein is CASSDSGQNYGYTF.